One sample yielded the 9 T cell receptor beta chains listed below, sequenced in a study of identical twins. MiXCR, run by TCRdb on the 5' RACE reads, gives a single entry per CDR3 protein. The table lists approximately 600,000 distinct CDR3 sequences, approximately 9.6% of them singletons. These data were also filed under a second study, of yellow fever vaccine responses in identical twins.

Sequencing was done on a sample of PBMCs. Every receptor here comes from a woman between 18 and 29 years old in good health.

This clonotype was seen only a few times. This chain uses TRBV28 with TRBJ1-6; D is possibly TRBD1 (5 bases). Germline CDR1 is MDHEN and CDR2 is SYDVKM. The CDR3 is 15 amino acids. V was cut by 7 bases and J by 5 bases, with 15 bases left in between. CDR3 DNA: TGTGCCAGCACCTACCAGGGAGTGAATAATTCACCCCTCCACTTT. Residues: CASTYQGVNNSPLHF. Variable domain in full (rest from reference TRBV28 and TRBJ1-6): DVKVTQSSRYLVKRTGEKVFLECVQDMDHENMFWYRQDPGLGLRLIYFSYDVKMKEKGDIPEGYSVSREKKERFSLILESASTNQTSMYLCASTYQGVNNSPLHFGNGTRLTVT.

In its sample, this clonotype was seen a few times. The genes are TRBV5-5 and TRBJ2-3; D is unclear. Germline-derived CDR1 and CDR2 are SGHKS and YYEKEE (reference sequence). V was clipped by 4 bases and J by 3 bases, with 6 bases between them. The CDR3 length is 12 residues. The CDR3 DNA follows: TGTGCCAGCAGCAGCTGGACAGATACGCAGTATTTT. Protein sequence: CASSSWTDTQYF.

In this sample, this clonotype turned up a few times. The rearrangement uses TRBV7-2 and TRBJ2-1; D is possibly TRBD2 (6 bases). V lost 0 bases and J lost 10, with 16 bases in between. Germline V gene data show CDR1 as SGHTA and CDR2 as FQGNSA. CDR3 size: 15 residues. CDR3 in DNA: TGTGCCAGCAGCTTAGCAGGAGGGCCGTCCGGAGAGCAGTTCTTC. Translated, it gives CASSLAGGPSGEQFF.

The sample holds a few counts of this clonotype. This CDR3 reads CASSLVKLDRGENSPLHF. CDR3 bases: TGTGCCAGCAGCTTAGTAAAACTGGACAGGGGCGAGAATTCACCCCTCCACTTT. This chain uses TRBV11-1 with TRBJ1-6; 9 bases are a match to TRBD1. The CDR3 is made up of 18 amino acids. The trim removed 1 base at V and 7 bases at J, leaving 11 bases unmatched. Germline lookup yields CDR1 SGHAT and CDR2 FQDESV (reference sequence).

This chain connects TRBV7-7 to TRBJ2-5; D ambiguous. This CDR3 has 13 residues. Looked up from germline, CDR1 is SSHAT and CDR2 is FNYEAQ (reference sequence). In DNA, the CDR3 is TGTGCTACCCGTGGGCAGACCCAAGAGACCCAGTACTTC. It translates to CATRGQTQETQYF.

V gene TRBV7-2 combines with J gene TRBJ2-7, with a tentative D call TRBD1 (6 bases). Germline V gene lookup returns CDR1 SGHTA and CDR2 FQGNSA. CDR3 size: 15 residues. Trimming cost V 3 bases and J 4 bases, with 16 bases left between them. CDR3 region: CASSLMGQSAYEQYF. CDR3 in DNA: TGTGCCAGCAGCTTGATGGGACAATCGGCATACGAGCAGTACTTC.

This clonotype was recorded at least ten times. The rearrangement links TRBV7-9 to TRBJ2-1, with D hard to call. CDR1 SEHNR and CDR2 FQNEAQ come from the germline V gene (reference sequence). The CDR3 runs 13 residues. V shed 6 bases and J shed 0 bases, with 6 bases lying between them. The DNA of the CDR3 is TGTGCCAGCAGTGGTCGCTCCTACAATGAGCAGTTCTTC. Translation: CASSGRSYNEQFF.

The CDR3 sequence: CASSPLPTGSSYEQYF. The CDR3 DNA reads TGCGCCAGCAGCCCCTTACCGACAGGGAGCTCCTACGAGCAGTACTTC. The V and J genes are TRBV5-1 and TRBJ2-7, with TRBD1 matching 7 bases. There are 16 residues in the CDR3. Germline CDR1 SGHRS, CDR2 YFSETQ. The V segment lost 4 bases and the J segment 0 bases; nucleotides outside the gene matches: 10.

Many counts were recorded for this clonotype. The rearrangement joins TRBV5-1 to TRBJ2-4; D is perhaps TRBD2 (7 bases). There are 17 residues in the CDR3. Between the trimmed V and J ends, which lost 0 bases and 0 bases, there was a span of 13 bases. CDR1 SGHRS and CDR2 YFSETQ come from the germline V gene. CDR3 amino acids: CASSLAKGEGAKNIQYF. Here the CDR3 DNA reads TGCGCCAGCAGCTTGGCCAAGGGGGAGGGAGCCAAAAACATTCAGTACTTC.